The sequence of this TCR beta chain was determined in a study of beta chain features in type 1 diabetes. Study-level points and caveats: All four CD4+ subsets from Type 1 diabetes patients carried moderately but significantly shorter TCRB CDR3s.

The germline V gene encodes CDR1 SEHNR and CDR2 FQNEAQ (reference sequence). This CDR3 contains 15 residues. V lost 0 bases and J lost 4, with 11 bases in between. In its sample, this clone was seen a few times. Antigen specificity is unknown. Expressed TCRB transcripts got sequenced, as all isolated RNA was reverse transcribed. The repertoire was sequenced with immunoSEQ multiplex PCR; TCRdb's copy has only in-frame clones and lacks some. This sample has about 400,000 clones; around 13% occur once, and the top ten carry 0.01%. The clonotype originates from a woman between 18 and 30 years old with type 1 diabetes. The chain couples TRBV7-9 to TRBJ2-3; D remains ambiguous. What was sequenced was naive CD4+ T cells from blood. The CDR3 spells CASSLASGFSDTQYF. Written as DNA, the CDR3 is TGTGCCAGCAGCTTAGCGTCCGGGTTTTCAGATACGCAGTATTTT.